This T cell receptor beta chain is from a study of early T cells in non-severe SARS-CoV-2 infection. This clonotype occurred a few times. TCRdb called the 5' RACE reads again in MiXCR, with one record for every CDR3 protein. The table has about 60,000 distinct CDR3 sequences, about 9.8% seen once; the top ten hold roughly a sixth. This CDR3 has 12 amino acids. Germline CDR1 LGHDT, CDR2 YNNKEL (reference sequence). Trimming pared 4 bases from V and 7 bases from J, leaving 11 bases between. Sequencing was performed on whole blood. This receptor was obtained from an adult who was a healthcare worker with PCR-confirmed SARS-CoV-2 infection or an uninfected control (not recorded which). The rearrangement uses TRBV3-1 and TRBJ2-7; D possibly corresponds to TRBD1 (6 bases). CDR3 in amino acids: CASSPTGREQYF. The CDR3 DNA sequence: TGTGCCAGCAGCCCGACAGGTCGAGAGCAGTACTTC.